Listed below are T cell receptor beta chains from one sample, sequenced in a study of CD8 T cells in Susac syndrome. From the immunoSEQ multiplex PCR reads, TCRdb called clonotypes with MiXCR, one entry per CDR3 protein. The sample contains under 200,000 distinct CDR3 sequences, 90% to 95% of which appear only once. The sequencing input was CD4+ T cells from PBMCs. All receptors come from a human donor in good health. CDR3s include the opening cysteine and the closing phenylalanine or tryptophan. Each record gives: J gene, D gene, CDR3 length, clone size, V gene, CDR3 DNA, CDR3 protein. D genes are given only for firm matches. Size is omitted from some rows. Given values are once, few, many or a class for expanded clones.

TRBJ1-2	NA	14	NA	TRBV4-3	TGCGCCAGCAGCCAAGATCTGCATAGCTATGGCTACACCTTC	CASSQDLHSYGYTF
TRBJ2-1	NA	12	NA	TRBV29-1	TGCAGCGTCCGGGACTCCGGGCTTGAGCAGTTCTTC	CSVRDSGLEQFF
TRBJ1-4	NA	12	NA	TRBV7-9	TGTGCCAGCAGCTTAGGCCGACAGCAACTGTTTTTT	CASSLGRQQLFF
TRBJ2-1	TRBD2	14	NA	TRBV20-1	TGCAGTGCTAGTCAGCGGGGGACATACAATGAGCAGTTCTTC	CSASQRGTYNEQFF
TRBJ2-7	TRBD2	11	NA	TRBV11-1	TGTGCCAGTTCGCGCGGGGGCGAGCAGTACTTC	CASSRGGEQYF
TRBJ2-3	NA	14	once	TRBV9	TGTGCCAGCAGCCCGGCGACTGACTCTAATACGCAGTATTTT	CASSPATDSNTQYF
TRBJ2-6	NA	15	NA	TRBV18	TGTGCCAGCTCCTGGCAGGGCTCTGGGGCCAACGTCCTGACTTTC	CASSWQGSGANVLTF
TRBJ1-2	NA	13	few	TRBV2	TGTGCCAGCAGTGAAGGGCAGGGCTATGGCTACACCTTC	CASSEGQGYGYTF
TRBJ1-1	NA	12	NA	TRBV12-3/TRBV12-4	TGTGCCAGCAGTGGGGACGGGACTGAAGCTTTCTTT	CASSGDGTEAFF
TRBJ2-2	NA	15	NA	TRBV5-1	TGCGCCAGCAGCTTGGGGCAGTTAAACACCGGGGAGCTGTTTTTT	CASSLGQLNTGELFF
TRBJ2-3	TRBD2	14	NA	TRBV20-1	TGCAGTGTCCCTGCGGGGGGGAGCACAGATACGCAGTATTTT	CSVPAGGSTDTQYF
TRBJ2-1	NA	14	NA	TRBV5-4	TGTGCCAGCAGCTGGAGACAGGCGAACAATGAGCAGTTCTTC	CASSWRQANNEQFF
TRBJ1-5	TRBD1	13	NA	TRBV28	TGTGCCAGCCTTACAGGGGGCAATCAGCCCCAGCATTTT	CASLTGGNQPQHF
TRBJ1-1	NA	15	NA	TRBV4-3	TGCGCCAGCAGCCAGGACCGGGTCGTATCTCCTGAAGCTTTCTTT	CASSQDRVVSPEAFF
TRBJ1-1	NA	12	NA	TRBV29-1	TGCAGCGCGCTCGAAGCTGGCACTGAAGCTTTCTTT	CSALEAGTEAFF
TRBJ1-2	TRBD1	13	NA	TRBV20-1	TGCAGTGCTAGTACAGGGGCTAACTATGGCTACACCTTC	CSASTGANYGYTF
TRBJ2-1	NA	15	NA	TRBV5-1	TGCGCCAGCAGCTTGGACGTGAGCGGGTACAATGAGCAGTTCTTC	CASSLDVSGYNEQFF
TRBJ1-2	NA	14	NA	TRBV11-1	TGTGCCAGCAGCTTAGCCCGGGGGCGGGCTGGCTACACCTTC	CASSLARGRAGYTF
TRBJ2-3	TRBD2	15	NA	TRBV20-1	TGCAGTGTCCTACTCGCGGGGGGAAGGACAGATACGCAGTATTTT	CSVLLAGGRTDTQYF
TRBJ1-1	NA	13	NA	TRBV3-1	TGTGCCAGCAGCCACACAGTGAACACTGAAGCTTTCTTT	CASSHTVNTEAFF
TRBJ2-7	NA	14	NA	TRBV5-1	TGCGCCAGCAGCTTGGCTTCAGGAAACTACGAGCAGTACTTC	CASSLASGNYEQYF
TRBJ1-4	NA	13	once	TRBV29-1	TGCAGCGTTCAACGGGGAGGTAATGAAAAACTGTTTTTT	CSVQRGGNEKLFF
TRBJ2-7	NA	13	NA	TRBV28	TGTGCCAGCAGTCCCCCCTCTGGGCGTGAGCAGTACTTC	CASSPPSGREQYF
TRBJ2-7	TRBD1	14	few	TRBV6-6	TGTGCCAGCAGGCCGGGACAGGGTCCCTACGAGCAGTACTTC	CASRPGQGPYEQYF
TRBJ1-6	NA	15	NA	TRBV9	TGTGCCAGCAGCGTAGCTGGGGATCTTTATTCACCCCTCCACTTT	CASSVAGDLYSPLHF
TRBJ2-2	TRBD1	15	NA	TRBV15	TGTGCCACCAGCGGCCGGGACAGGGGCACCGGGGAGCTGTTTTTT	CATSGRDRGTGELFF
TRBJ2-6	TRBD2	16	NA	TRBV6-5	TGTGCCAGCAGTTACGGGGACTACTCTGGGGCCAACGTCCTGACTTTC	CASSYGDYSGANVLTF
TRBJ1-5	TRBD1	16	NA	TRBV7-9	TGTGCCAGCAGCGAGGGGGCGAGTATGAGCAATCAGCCCCAGCATTTT	CASSEGASMSNQPQHF
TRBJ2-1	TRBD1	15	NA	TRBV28	TGTGCCAGCAGTTACCGGGACAGGGGTAACAATGAGCAGTTCTTC	CASSYRDRGNNEQFF
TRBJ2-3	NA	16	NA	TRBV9	TGTGCCAGCAGCGTGAGGGACGGGGTTTTACAAGATACGCAGTATTTT	CASSVRDGVLQDTQYF
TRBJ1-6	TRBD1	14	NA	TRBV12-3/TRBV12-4	TGTGCCAGCAGTCTGGGACAGGGGTATTCACCCCTCCACTTT	CASSLGQGYSPLHF
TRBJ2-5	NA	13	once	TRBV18	TGTGCCAGCTCACCTGCCCGGGAAGAGACCCAGTACTTC	CASSPAREETQYF
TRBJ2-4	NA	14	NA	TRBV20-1	TGCAGTGCTAGAGAACCTTATAGCCGGAACATTCAGTACTTC	CSAREPYSRNIQYF
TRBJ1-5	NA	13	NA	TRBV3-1	TGTGCCAGCAGCCAAGACTTAAGTTCGGCCCAGCATTTT	CASSQDLSSAQHF
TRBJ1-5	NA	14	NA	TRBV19	TGTGCCTCCATTGGGGCAGGGACCAGTCAGCCCCAGCATTTT	CASIGAGTSQPQHF
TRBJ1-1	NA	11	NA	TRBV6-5	TGTGCCAGCGGAGAGAGCCCTGAAGCTTTCTTT	CASGESPEAFF
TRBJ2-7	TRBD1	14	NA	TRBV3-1	TGTGCCAGCAGTGAGGGGGCCCTCTCCTACGAGCAGTACTTC	CASSEGALSYEQYF
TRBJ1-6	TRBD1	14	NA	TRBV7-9	TGTGCCAGCAGCTCCGGACAGGTCAATTCACCCCTCCACTTT	CASSSGQVNSPLHF
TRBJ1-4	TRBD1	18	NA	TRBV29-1	TGCAGCGTCCCTCAAAAGGGACAGATAACCTATTTGAATGAAAAACTGTTTTTT	CSVPQKGQITYLNEKLFF
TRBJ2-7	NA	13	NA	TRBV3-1	TGTGCCAGCAGCCAAGATGGGGGCTACGAGCAGTACTTC	CASSQDGGYEQYF
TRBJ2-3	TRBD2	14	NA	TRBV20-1	TGCAGCTCCGGGACTAGCGGGGTTTCGGATACGCAGTATTTT	CSSGTSGVSDTQYF